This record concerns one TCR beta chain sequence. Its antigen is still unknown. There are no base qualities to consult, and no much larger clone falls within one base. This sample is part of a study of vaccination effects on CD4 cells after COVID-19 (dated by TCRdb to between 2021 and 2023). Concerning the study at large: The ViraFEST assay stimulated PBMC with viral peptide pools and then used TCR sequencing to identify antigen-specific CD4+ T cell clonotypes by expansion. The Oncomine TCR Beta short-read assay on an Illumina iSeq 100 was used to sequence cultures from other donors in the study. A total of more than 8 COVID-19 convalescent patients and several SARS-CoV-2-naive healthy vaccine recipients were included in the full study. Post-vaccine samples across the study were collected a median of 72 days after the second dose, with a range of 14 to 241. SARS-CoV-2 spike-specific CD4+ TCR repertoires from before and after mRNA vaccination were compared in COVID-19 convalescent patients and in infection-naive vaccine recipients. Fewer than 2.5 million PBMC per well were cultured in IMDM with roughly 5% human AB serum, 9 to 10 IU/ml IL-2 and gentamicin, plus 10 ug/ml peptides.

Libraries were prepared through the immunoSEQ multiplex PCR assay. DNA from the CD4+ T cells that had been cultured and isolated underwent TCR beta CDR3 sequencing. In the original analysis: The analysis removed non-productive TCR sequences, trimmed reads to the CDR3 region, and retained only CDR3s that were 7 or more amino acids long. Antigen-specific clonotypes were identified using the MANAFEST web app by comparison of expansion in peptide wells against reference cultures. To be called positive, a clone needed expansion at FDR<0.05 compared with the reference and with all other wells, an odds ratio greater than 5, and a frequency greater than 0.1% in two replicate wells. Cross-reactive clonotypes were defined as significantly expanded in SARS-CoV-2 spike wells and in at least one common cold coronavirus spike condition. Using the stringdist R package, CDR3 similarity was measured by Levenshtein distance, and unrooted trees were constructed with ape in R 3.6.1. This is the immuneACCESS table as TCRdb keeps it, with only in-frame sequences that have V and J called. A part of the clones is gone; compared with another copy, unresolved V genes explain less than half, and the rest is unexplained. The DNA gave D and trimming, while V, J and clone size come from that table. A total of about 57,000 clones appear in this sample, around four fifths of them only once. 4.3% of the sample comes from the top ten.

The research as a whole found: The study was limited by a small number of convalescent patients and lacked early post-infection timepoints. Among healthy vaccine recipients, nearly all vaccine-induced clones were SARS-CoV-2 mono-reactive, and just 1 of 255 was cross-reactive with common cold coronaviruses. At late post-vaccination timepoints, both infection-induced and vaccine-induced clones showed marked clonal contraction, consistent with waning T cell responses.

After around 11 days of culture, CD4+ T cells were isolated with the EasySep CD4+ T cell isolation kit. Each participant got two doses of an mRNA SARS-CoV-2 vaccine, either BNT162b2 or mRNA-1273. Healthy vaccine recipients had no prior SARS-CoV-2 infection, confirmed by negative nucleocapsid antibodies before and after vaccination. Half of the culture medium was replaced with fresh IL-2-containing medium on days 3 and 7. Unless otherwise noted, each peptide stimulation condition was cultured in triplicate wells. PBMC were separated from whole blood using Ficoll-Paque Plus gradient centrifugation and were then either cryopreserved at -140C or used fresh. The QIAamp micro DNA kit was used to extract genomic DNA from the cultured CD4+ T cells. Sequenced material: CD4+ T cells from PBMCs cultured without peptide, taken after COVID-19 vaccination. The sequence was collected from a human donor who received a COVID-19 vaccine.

The CDR3 region reads CASTAGQAYEQYF. The DNA sequence follows: TGTGCCAGCACCGCGGGACAGGCCTACGAGCAGTACTTC. Here the chain combines TRBV6-5 and TRBJ2-7; TRBD1 matches 8 bases in the middle. Including the terminal cysteine and phenylalanine, the CDR3 comprises 13 residues. CDR3 DNA only is kept here, 39 bases in frame from base 1. CDR1 is given as MNHEY and CDR2 as SVGAGI, both from the germline V gene. V is cut back by 7 bases and J by 2 bases, with 4 bases in the junction unmatched.